This T cell receptor beta chain stems from a study of CD8+CD57+ T cells in acquired aplastic anemia. Whole-study context: When averaged, DNA from sorted CD4+ and CD8+ cells came to around 3.1 ug. Study findings and constraints: CD8+ Simpson's diversity in patients was not significantly different from that in controls.

Genomic DNA constituted the template upon which TCR beta VDJ and CDR3 profiling was performed. TCRdb re-derived calls from the reads in MiXCR, one entry per CDR3 protein. The table shows fewer than 200,000 distinct CDR3 sequences, with approximately 48% occurring only once. Germline V gene lookup returns CDR1 DFQATT and CDR2 SNEGSKA (reference sequence). Trimming took off 6 bases at V and 3 bases at J, with 14 bases between the two ends. This CDR3 spans 13 amino acids. Patients who underwent sequencing had shown CD8+CD57+ cell expansion by flow cytometry. Untreated patients provided the blood samples, with no therapy given before sampling. A note on this clonotype: Antigen unknown.

This sequence originates from a human donor with aplastic anemia. Sequencing was carried out using sorted CD4+, CD8+, or CD8+CD57+ T cells (not recorded which) from PBMCs. V usage is TRBV20-1 and J usage is TRBJ2-5, with D possibly TRBD2 on 7 matching bases. CDR3 amino acids: CSASRGGKETQYF. The DNA for the CDR3 is TGCAGTGCCTCAAGGGGGGGCAAAGAGACCCAGTACTTC.